A selection of T cell receptor beta chains follows, all from one sample in a study of T cell changes during pregnancy in multiple sclerosis. Generated by immunoSEQ multiplex PCR, the TCRdb table keeps only in-frame clones and is missing some. This sample has about 73,000 clones, with 90% found just once. The sample in question was peripheral blood, obtained after pregnancy. These receptors all stem from a female donor in good health, enrolled as a control in a pregnancy study. CDR3s include the opening cysteine and the closing phenylalanine or tryptophan. A D gene is named only where the DNA matches it firmly. Size is stated for part of the rows, as once, few or many counts, or as a class when the clone is expanded.

CDR3nt | CDR3aa | len | j_gene | v_gene | d_gene | abundance
TGCGCCAGCAGCCTCGGCACCGGGAGCTCCTACGAGCAGTACTTC | CASSLGTGSSYEQYF | 15 | TRBJ2-7 | TRBV5-1 | . | .
TGTGCCAGTAGCCGGTTCGACACAGGGGGCAGTGGCTACACCTTC | CASSRFDTGGSGYTF | 15 | TRBJ1-2 | TRBV19 | TRBD1 | .
TGTGCCAGCGGACAGGGAGGCGAGCAGTACTTC | CASGQGGEQYF | 11 | TRBJ2-7 | TRBV6-1 | TRBD1 | .
TGTGCCAGCAGTGAATGGGTGGACAGAAACTATGGCTACACCTTC | CASSEWVDRNYGYTF | 15 | TRBJ1-2 | TRBV6-1 | . | few
TGTGCCAGCAGGCAGGGGGCTCGGGGGGCCAACGTCCTGACTTTC | CASRQGARGANVLTF | 15 | TRBJ2-6 | TRBV27 | TRBD1 | .
TGTGCCAGCAGCTTAGATCAGACATTTACAGATACGCAGTATTTT | CASSLDQTFTDTQYF | 15 | TRBJ2-3 | TRBV11-2 | . | .
TGCGCCAGCAGCTTGGCCTCAGGAGGGTACACTGAAGCTTTCTTT | CASSLASGGYTEAFF | 15 | TRBJ1-1 | TRBV5-1 | . | .
TGTGCCAGCAGCTTAGTTCGACAGGGAGGTTCACCCCTCCACTTT | CASSLVRQGGSPLHF | 15 | TRBJ1-6 | TRBV11-3 | TRBD1 | .
TGTGCCAGCAGTTCCCCGACAGCTTCTGGAAACACCATATATTTT | CASSSPTASGNTIYF | 15 | TRBJ1-3 | TRBV6-5 | . | .
TGTGCCAGCTCACCACCGACAGGGCGCCAGACCGGGGAGCTGTTTTTT | CASSPPTGRQTGELFF | 16 | TRBJ2-2 | TRBV18 | TRBD1 | .
TGCGCCAGCAGCTTGGACGGGACAGTCTCTGGAAACACCATATATTTT | CASSLDGTVSGNTIYF | 16 | TRBJ1-3 | TRBV5-1 | TRBD1 | .
TGTGCCACCACAGAGCTCCCCTACGAGCAGTACTTC | CATTELPYEQYF | 12 | TRBJ2-7 | TRBV28 | . | .
TGTGCCAGCAACCCTCCGCGGCCGCTCCAAGAGACCCAGTACTTC | CASNPPRPLQETQYF | 15 | TRBJ2-5 | TRBV7-8 | . | .
TGTGCCAGCAGTTTTGATGGTAGACAGGGGCTTTATGGCTACACCTTC | CASSFDGRQGLYGYTF | 16 | TRBJ1-2 | TRBV27 | TRBD1 | .
TGTGCCAGCAGCTTCAGAGACAGGGGTATTACAGATACGCAGTATTTT | CASSFRDRGITDTQYF | 16 | TRBJ2-3 | TRBV5-6 | TRBD1 | .
TGTGCCAGCAGCCGGGGGGCAGGGGAGGGCTATGGCTACACCTTC | CASSRGAGEGYGYTF | 15 | TRBJ1-2 | TRBV25-1 | . | .
TGTGCCACCATCCCCCGGGGGGCCTACAATGAGCAGTTCTTC | CATIPRGAYNEQFF | 14 | TRBJ2-1 | TRBV13 | TRBD2 | .
TGTGCCAGCAGTCCTTACATTGGCTCTGGAAACACCATATATTTT | CASSPYIGSGNTIYF | 15 | TRBJ1-3 | TRBV25-1 | . | .
TGTGCCAGCAGCTCCTCACCAACAGGGGCCCGTGGCGGAAACACCATATATTTT | CASSSSPTGARGGNTIYF | 18 | TRBJ1-3 | TRBV5-5 | TRBD1 | .
TGTGCCAGCTCACCCCCCACCGGGACAGGGACAGATACGCAGTATTTT | CASSPPTGTGTDTQYF | 16 | TRBJ2-3 | TRBV18 | TRBD1 | .
TGTGCCAGCAGCATGGCCGGGTACGGGTCACCCCTCCACTTT | CASSMAGYGSPLHF | 14 | TRBJ1-6 | TRBV27 | . | .
TGTGCCAGCGGACAGAACACCGGGGAGCTGTTTTTT | CASGQNTGELFF | 12 | TRBJ2-2 | TRBV2 | . | .
TGCGCCAGCAGTACCCGATCCGTCAGAAAGACCCAGTACTTC | CASSTRSVRKTQYF | 14 | TRBJ2-5 | TRBV10-1 | . | .
TGTGCCAGCAGGGTGGGACAGATGAACACTGAAGCTTTCTTT | CASRVGQMNTEAFF | 14 | TRBJ1-1 | TRBV2 | TRBD1 | .
TGTGCCAGCATCAAGACAGGGGGGAACACTGAAGCTTTCTTT | CASIKTGGNTEAFF | 14 | TRBJ1-1 | TRBV6-5 | TRBD1 | .
TGTGCCAGCAGTGGAGAGGGAGGCAATCAGCCCCAGCATTTT | CASSGEGGNQPQHF | 14 | TRBJ1-5 | TRBV2 | . | .
TGCAGCGTCGGACAGGTTACTAACTATGGCTACACCTTC | CSVGQVTNYGYTF | 13 | TRBJ1-2 | TRBV29-1 | TRBD1 | .
TGTGCCAGTAGTGCCGCTCAGGGAACCTATGGCTACACCTTC | CASSAAQGTYGYTF | 14 | TRBJ1-2 | TRBV19 | . | .
TGTGCCAGCAGGGGGCCATCTCACTCTGGGGCCAACGTCCTGACTTTC | CASRGPSHSGANVLTF | 16 | TRBJ2-6 | TRBV2 | . | once
TGTGCCAGCAGCCCGCTCTGGGACAGGGGGAGGAATGAGCAGTTCTTC | CASSPLWDRGRNEQFF | 16 | TRBJ2-1 | TRBV7-2 | TRBD1 | .
TGTGCCAGCAGCTTAGCGGGGACAGCAGCGCATTCTGAAGCTTTCTTT | CASSLAGTAAHSEAFF | 16 | TRBJ1-1 | TRBV7-2 | TRBD1 | .
TGTGCCACCAGCAGAGATTTACCGAGCTCTGGAAACACCATATATTTT | CATSRDLPSSGNTIYF | 16 | TRBJ1-3 | TRBV15 | . | once
TGTGCCAGTAGCAGACTCAGGCGGACAGGGGACTATGGCTACACCTTC | CASSRLRRTGDYGYTF | 16 | TRBJ1-2 | TRBV19 | TRBD1 | .
TGTGCCAGCAGCCCCGAGGGGAGGGGTAGGCCAGCCTACGAGCAGTACTTC | CASSPEGRGRPAYEQYF | 17 | TRBJ2-7 | TRBV7-2 | TRBD2 | .
TGTGCCAGCAGTTTTGGACTAGCGGAAGCGAATGAGCAGTTCTTC | CASSFGLAEANEQFF | 15 | TRBJ2-1 | TRBV28 | TRBD2 | .
TGTGCCAGCAGCCCCTCTCCTAATGAAAAACTGTTTTTT | CASSPSPNEKLFF | 13 | TRBJ1-4 | TRBV9 | . | .
TGTGCCAGCAGGGAGTCGCGGGCCCACACAGATACGCAGTATTTT | CASRESRAHTDTQYF | 15 | TRBJ2-3 | TRBV27 | . | .
TGTGCCAGCAGCCCCTGGACAGGGGCGGGCTCTGAAGCTTTCTTT | CASSPWTGAGSEAFF | 15 | TRBJ1-1 | TRBV7-9 | TRBD1 | .
TGTGCCAGCAGCCCCACCCGCGTCCTGCGGGAGTACGAGCAGTACTTC | CASSPTRVLREYEQYF | 16 | TRBJ2-7 | TRBV6-6 | TRBD2 | .
TGTGCCAGTAGTTCCGGGACAGGGGCGGGGAATGAGCAGTTCTTC | CASSSGTGAGNEQFF | 15 | TRBJ2-1 | TRBV19 | TRBD1 | .
TGTGCCAGCAGTGAAATTAGCGGGGGGGGTTGGGATACGCAGTATTTT | CASSEISGGGWDTQYF | 16 | TRBJ2-3 | TRBV6-1 | TRBD2 | few
TGTGCCAGCAGCCTCACCTTCTTGGGGGGGGAGGAGACCCAGTACTTC | CASSLTFLGGEETQYF | 16 | TRBJ2-5 | TRBV14 | TRBD2 | .
TGTGCCAGCAGTGCCCGGGGGGGAAGGGGACCCTACGAGCAGTACTTC | CASSARGGRGPYEQYF | 16 | TRBJ2-7 | TRBV6-1 | TRBD2 | .
TGCGCCAGCAGCCCGACCGTCCCGGGAAGGAGCTCCTACGAGCAGTACTTC | CASSPTVPGRSSYEQYF | 17 | TRBJ2-7 | TRBV4-3 | . | once
TGTGCCAGTAGTATCGAGGGGGGGCTTTCCATGGGTACGCAGTATTTT | CASSIEGGLSMGTQYF | 16 | TRBJ2-3 | TRBV19 | . | .
TGTGCCAGCAGCCTTAACAGGGGAACCTCTAGCACAGATACGCAGTATTTT | CASSLNRGTSSTDTQYF | 17 | TRBJ2-3 | TRBV4-2 | TRBD1 | .
TGTGCCAGTAGTGCGACCGGGACAGGGGCCTACGAGCAGTACTTC | CASSATGTGAYEQYF | 15 | TRBJ2-7 | TRBV19 | TRBD1 | few
TGTGCCAGCTCACGGGGACAGAGCCGCTCTGGAAACACCATATATTTT | CASSRGQSRSGNTIYF | 16 | TRBJ1-3 | TRBV18 | TRBD1 | once
TGTGCCAGCAGTTACAGGGGGATAGGGGGCTACACCTTC | CASSYRGIGGYTF | 13 | TRBJ1-2 | TRBV6-5 | . | .